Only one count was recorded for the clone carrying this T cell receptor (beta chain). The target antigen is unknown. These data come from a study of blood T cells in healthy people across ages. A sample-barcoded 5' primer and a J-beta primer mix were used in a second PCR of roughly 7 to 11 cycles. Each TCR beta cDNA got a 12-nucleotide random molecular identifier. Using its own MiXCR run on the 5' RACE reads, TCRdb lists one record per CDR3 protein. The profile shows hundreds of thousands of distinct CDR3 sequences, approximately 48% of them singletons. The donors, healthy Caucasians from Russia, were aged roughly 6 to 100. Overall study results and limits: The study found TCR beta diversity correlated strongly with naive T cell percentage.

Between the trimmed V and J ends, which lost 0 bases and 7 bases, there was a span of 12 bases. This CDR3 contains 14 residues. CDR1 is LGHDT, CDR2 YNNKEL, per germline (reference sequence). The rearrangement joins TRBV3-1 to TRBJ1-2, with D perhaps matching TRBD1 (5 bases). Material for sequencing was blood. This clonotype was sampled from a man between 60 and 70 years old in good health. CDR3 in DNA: TGTGCCAGCAGCCAAGATGACGGGACGATTGGCTACACCTTC. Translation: CASSQDDGTIGYTF. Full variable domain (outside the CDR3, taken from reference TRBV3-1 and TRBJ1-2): DTAVSQTPKYLVTQMGNDKSIKCEQNLGHDTMYWYKQDSKKFLKIMFSYNNKELIINETVPNRFSPKSPDKAHLNLHINSLELGDSAVYFCASSQDDGTIGYTFGSGTRLTVV.